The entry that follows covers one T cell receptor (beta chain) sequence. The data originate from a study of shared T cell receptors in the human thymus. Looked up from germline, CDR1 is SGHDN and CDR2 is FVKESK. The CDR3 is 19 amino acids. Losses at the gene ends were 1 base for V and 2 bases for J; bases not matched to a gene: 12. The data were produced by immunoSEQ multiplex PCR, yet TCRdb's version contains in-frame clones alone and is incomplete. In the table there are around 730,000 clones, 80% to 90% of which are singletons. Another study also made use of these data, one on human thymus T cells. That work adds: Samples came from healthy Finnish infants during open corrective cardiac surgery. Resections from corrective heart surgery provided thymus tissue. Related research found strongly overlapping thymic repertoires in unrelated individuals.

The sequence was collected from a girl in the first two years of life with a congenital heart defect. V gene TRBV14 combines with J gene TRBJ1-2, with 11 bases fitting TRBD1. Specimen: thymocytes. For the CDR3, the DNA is TGTGCCAGCAGCCAAGGCCCGGGACAGGGGGAATATAGGAACTATGGCTACACCTTC. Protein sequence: CASSQGPGQGEYRNYGYTF.